This entry describes one T cell receptor beta chain. What it recognizes is unknown. Clones were sequenced by immunoSEQ multiplex PCR, and TCRdb holds only the in-frame ones, with some missing. The repertoire has approximately 4,200 clones, roughly 83% of them found once; the top ten carry 2.5% to 3.5%. The CDR3 extends over 17 amino acids. The germline gives CDR1 MNHEY, CDR2 SMNVEV (reference sequence). The V segment lost 5 bases and the J segment 4 bases; nucleotides outside the gene matches: 14. This sample stems from a study of immune evolution from preneoplasia to lung adenocarcinoma. Study-wide results and caveats: Top clone share appeared to fall from AAH through AIS, MIA, adenocarcinoma.

The chain has TRBV27 and TRBJ2-1, with 7 bases lining up with TRBD2. The receptor comes from a person between 55 and 69 years old with lung adenocarcinoma. The sequencing input was FFPE minimally invasive lung adenocarcinoma tissue. This CDR3 reads CASSPPPPSGLYNEQFF. CDR3 DNA sequence: TGTGCCAGCAGTCCGCCCCCTCCTAGCGGACTATACAATGAGCAGTTCTTC.